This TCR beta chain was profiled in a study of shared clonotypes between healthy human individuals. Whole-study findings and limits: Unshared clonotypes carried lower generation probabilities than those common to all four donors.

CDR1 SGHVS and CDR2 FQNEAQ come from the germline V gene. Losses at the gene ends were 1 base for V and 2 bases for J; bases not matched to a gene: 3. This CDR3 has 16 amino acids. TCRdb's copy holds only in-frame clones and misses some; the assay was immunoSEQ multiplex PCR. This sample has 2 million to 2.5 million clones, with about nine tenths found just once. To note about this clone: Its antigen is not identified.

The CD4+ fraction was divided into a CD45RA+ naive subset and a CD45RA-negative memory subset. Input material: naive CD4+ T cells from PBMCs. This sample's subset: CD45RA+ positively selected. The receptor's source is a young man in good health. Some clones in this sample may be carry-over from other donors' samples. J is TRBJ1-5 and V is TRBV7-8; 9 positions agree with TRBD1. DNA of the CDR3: TGTGCCAGCAGCTTAGGGACAGGGGTCCGCAATCAGCCCCAGCATTTT. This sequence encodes CASSLGTGVRNQPQHF.